Shown below are 25 T cell receptor beta chains from a single sample sequenced in a study of blood T cell repertoires in COVID-19. Generated by immunoSEQ multiplex PCR, the TCRdb table keeps only in-frame clones and is missing some. The data contain 110,000 to 150,000 clones, around 87% of them singletons. The sample comprised peripheral blood. Receptor source: a human donor in a cohort sampled during active COVID-19.

The sample holds one count of this clone. This chain joins TRBV10-3 and TRBJ2-7; the match to TRBD1 covers 9 bases. In germline, CDR1 is ENHRY, CDR2 SYGVKD. J lost 6 bases, V lost 7 bases, and 13 bases had no gene match. The CDR3 covers 15 residues. The CDR3 DNA reads as TGTGCCATCACCCAAAGGGGACAGGGTGTATTCGAGCAGTACTTC. Translation: CAITQRGQGVFEQYF.

This clone is a singleton in its sample. The chain employs TRBV15 and TRBJ2-7; the match to TRBD1 covers 8 bases. Looked up from germline, CDR1 is LNHNV and CDR2 is YYDKDF (reference sequence). The CDR3 is 14 residues long. V lost 3 bases, J lost 0 bases, and 1 base stayed unmatched. In nucleotides, the CDR3 is TGTGCCACCAGCAGGGACAGGGACTCCTACGAGCAGTACTTC. The encoded protein is CATSRDRDSYEQYF.

The chain combines TRBV30 with TRBJ1-2, with D uncertain. Germline CDR1 reads GTSNPN; CDR2 reads SVGIG (reference sequence). The CDR3 spans 12 residues. V lost 3 bases and J 5 bases, leaving 10 bases between the germline ends. The CDR3 here is CAWSSQIYGYTF. The CDR3 DNA reads as TGTGCCTGGAGCTCACAGATTTATGGCTACACCTTC.

The table lists this clone with a few counts. The J gene is TRBJ2-5, the V gene TRBV5-1, with D possibly being TRBD1 (6 bases). Trimming took off 3 bases at V and 5 bases at J, with 17 bases between the two ends. Germline values: CDR1 SGHRS, CDR2 YFSETQ. The CDR3 covers 15 residues. The CDR3 region has the DNA TGCGCCAGCAGCTGGCAGGCAGGGGCTTGGGAGACCCAGTACTTC. It yields the protein CASSWQAGAWETQYF.

The CDR3 spells CASSLSGTEAFF. The CDR3 DNA reads TGTGCCAGCAGTTTATCGGGGACTGAAGCTTTCTTT. The rearrangement links TRBV12-3 or TRBV12-4 to TRBJ1-1; no clear D. CDR3 length: 12 amino acids. Trimming stripped 2 bases from V and 5 bases from J, with 6 bases between.

The rearrangement uses TRBV3-1 (or the pseudogene TRBV3-2) and TRBJ2-3; TRBD1 matches at 12 bases. CDR3 size: 16 residues. With V trimmed by 4 bases and J by 8 bases, 10 bases remained unmatched. In germline, CDR1 is LGHDT, CDR2 YNNKEL (reference sequence). The DNA for the CDR3 is TGTGCCAGCAGCCGCCAAAGGGGACAGGGGGCGGGTACGCAGTATTTT. This encodes CASSRQRGQGAGTQYF.

The table lists this clone with a count of one. V is TRBV28 and J is TRBJ2-7, with 7 bases lining up with TRBD1. Unmatched junction bases numbered 8, after V lost 4 bases and J lost 5 bases. This CDR3 has 14 amino acids. Germline V CDR1 and CDR2: MDHEN, SYDVKM. CDR3 loop: CASSSHDREHEQYF. CDR3 nucleotides: TGTGCCAGCAGTTCACACGACAGGGAACACGAGCAGTACTTC.

The chain links TRBV11-2 to TRBJ2-7; D might be TRBD2 (6 bases). Between the trimmed V and J ends, which lost 2 bases and 0 bases, there was a span of 17 bases. The CDR3 has 17 residues. The germline CDR1 and CDR2 sequences are SGHAT and FQNNGV. CDR3: CASSLWGVSGPSYEQYF. The DNA for the CDR3 is TGTGCCAGCAGCTTATGGGGGGTAAGCGGGCCCTCCTACGAGCAGTACTTC.

CDR3 region: CASSLGVVPRETQYF. Here the CDR3 DNA reads TGTGCCAGCAGCTTAGGAGTAGTACCCCGGGAGACCCAGTACTTC. This chain connects TRBV7-8 to TRBJ2-5; D call uncertain. Germline V gene lookup returns CDR1 SGHVS and CDR2 FQNEAQ. This CDR3 comprises 15 residues. With 1 base removed from V and 5 bases from J, the gap between germline ends came to 14 bases.

The chain combines TRBV5-1 with TRBJ2-3; D uncertain. The CDR3 runs 13 residues. Looked up from germline, CDR1 is SGHRS and CDR2 is YFSETQ. V lost 0 bases, J lost 5 bases, and 7 bases lay in between. CDR3 in DNA: TGCGCCAGCAGCTTGGAGAGAGGAGATACGCAGTATTTT. Its translation is CASSLERGDTQYF.

The chain is built from TRBV19 and TRBJ2-7; 8 bases map to TRBD1. This CDR3 is built from 16 residues. Trimming at V came to 4 bases and at J to 2 bases, leaving 10 bases not matched to a gene. The V gene's germline CDR1 is LNHDA and CDR2 SQIVND (reference sequence). The CDR3 region has the DNA TGTGCCAGTAGTACCACCCGGACAGGGCGGCCCTACGAGCAGTACTTC. Encoded protein: CASSTTRTGRPYEQYF.

This chain joins TRBV2 and TRBJ2-7, with 12 bases matching TRBD1. Germline-derived CDR1 and CDR2 are SNHLY and FYNNEI. V was clipped by 6 bases and J by 2 bases; unmatched bases: 8. This CDR3 region has 16 residues. CDR3 amino acids: CASREGQGALTYEQYF. In DNA, the CDR3 is TGTGCCAGCAGAGAGGGACAGGGGGCCCTAACCTACGAGCAGTACTTC.

The chain is built from TRBV3-1 (or the pseudogene TRBV3-2) and TRBJ2-1, with 9 bases fitting TRBD2. The CDR3 contains 17 residues. The junction had 7 bases not matched to a gene; V was cut back by 1 base and J by 3 bases. The V gene's germline CDR1 is LGHDT and CDR2 YNNKEL (reference sequence). CDR3 DNA: TGTGCCAGCAGCCAAGTCGGGCGGGGGGGCCTCTACAATGAGCAGTTCTTC. It specifies CASSQVGRGGLYNEQFF.

The CDR3 region is CASSEARVSQGHVFTEAFF. As DNA, the CDR3 is TGTGCCAGCAGTGAAGCGCGAGTCTCCCAGGGGCATGTATTCACTGAAGCTTTCTTT. This chain connects TRBV6-1 to TRBJ1-1; D might be TRBD1 (6 bases). Germline CDR1 MNHNS, CDR2 SASEGT. Trimming shortened V by 0 bases and J by 4 bases, and 24 bases separated the two germline ends. This CDR3 is 19 amino acids long.

The chain joins TRBV5-4 to TRBJ2-3; TRBD1 is a possible D gene (5 bases). This CDR3 has 15 amino acids. Trimming took off 1 base at V and 2 bases at J, with 11 bases between the two ends. CDR1 is SGHNT and CDR2 is YYREEE in the germline V gene (reference sequence). CDR3 amino acids: CASSLNRFYTDTQYF. In nucleotides, the CDR3 is TGTGCCAGCAGCTTGAACAGGTTTTACACAGATACGCAGTATTTT.

The chain couples TRBV3-1 (or the pseudogene TRBV3-2) to TRBJ1-4; 7 bases agree with TRBD1. CDR1 LGHDT and CDR2 YNNKEL come from the germline V gene (reference sequence). V gave up 4 bases and J gave up 4 bases; unmatched junction bases: 6. The CDR3 spans 15 residues. The CDR3 bases are TGTGCCAGCAGCCCGGGACAGCACTTTAATGAAAAACTGTTTTTT. Translating gives CASSPGQHFNEKLFF.

V usage is TRBV7-9 and J usage is TRBJ2-3; 8 bases align to TRBD2. The V and J ends lost 5 bases and 4 bases, in that order; junction bases with no gene match: 14. Germline lookup yields CDR1 SEHNR and CDR2 FQNEAQ (reference sequence). The CDR3 has 17 amino acids. CDR3 sequence (DNA): TGTGCCAGCAGCCCCCCGGGGGGGGGAAATCGCGCAGATACGCAGTATTTT. It translates to CASSPPGGGNRADTQYF.

This sequence joins TRBV10-3 and TRBJ1-1; 7 nucleotides agree with TRBD1. Trimming cost V 4 bases and J 5 bases; bases outside gene matches: 7. Per the germline V gene, CDR1 is ENHRY and CDR2 is SYGVKD. The CDR3 loop spans 14 amino acids. CDR3 sequence reads: CAISGGTVRTEAFF. The CDR3 region has the DNA TGTGCCATCAGTGGTGGGACAGTGAGGACTGAAGCTTTCTTT.

J is TRBJ2-5 and V is TRBV24-1; TRBD2 matches at 7 bases. CDR1 KGHDR and CDR2 SFDVKD come from the germline V gene. J gave up 4 bases and V 4 bases, and 14 bases lay outside the gene matches. The CDR3 covers 17 residues. In DNA form, the CDR3 reads TGTGCCACCAGTGACCCACCGGGGCGGAGGGAGGGAGAGACCCAGTACTTC. Residues: CATSDPPGRREGETQYF.

This chain joins TRBV28 and TRBJ2-7; D is unresolved. This CDR3 region has 12 residues. The V gene's germline CDR1 is MDHEN and CDR2 SYDVKM. Trimming removed 4 bases at V and 1 base at J, with 5 bases between. The CDR3 coding sequence is TGTGCCAGCAGTTCGTTGTCCTACGAGCAGTACTTC. Translation gives CASSSLSYEQYF. Full variable domain (outside the CDR3, taken from reference TRBV28 and TRBJ2-7): DVKVTQSSRYLVKRTGEKVFLECVQDMDHENMFWYRQDPGLGLRLIYFSYDVKMKEKGDIPEGYSVSREKKERFSLILESASTNQTSMYLCASSSLSYEQYFGPGTRLTVT.

The CDR3 sequence is CASNLGQGGQPQHF. Here the CDR3 DNA reads TGTGCCAGCAACTTGGGACAGGGTGGTCAGCCCCAGCATTTT. This chain joins TRBV6-6 and TRBJ1-5; 9 bases are a match to TRBD1. Germline assignment: CDR1 MNHNY and CDR2 SVGAGI (reference sequence). This CDR3 is 14 amino acids long. With 7 bases clipped from V and 6 bases from J, the junction kept 7 bases outside the gene matches.

This clone was found once. This chain uses TRBV30 with TRBJ2-7, with TRBD1 identical over 9 bases. Trimming cost V 5 bases and J 3 bases; bases outside gene matches: 5. CDR1 and CDR2 (germline): GTSNPN, SVGIG (reference sequence). The CDR3 is 13 amino acids. CDR3 coding DNA: TGTGCCTGGGCCCCGGGACAGGGCTACGAGCAGTACTTC. Its protein product is CAWAPGQGYEQYF.

The chain joins TRBV10-3 to TRBJ2-3; D might be TRBD2 (7 bases). The CDR3 runs 15 residues. Trimming left V 8 bases short and J 1 base short, with 16 bases between. The germline V gene encodes CDR1 ENHRY and CDR2 SYGVKD. CDR3 protein: CAIGPGGGRTDTQYF. The DNA for the CDR3 is TGTGCCATCGGCCCCGGCGGGGGCCGCACAGATACGCAGTATTTT.

The CDR3 sequence is CASSDSGPSTGELFF. CDR3 coding DNA: TGCGCCAGCAGTGATAGCGGTCCTTCCACCGGGGAGCTGTTTTTT. The J gene is TRBJ2-2, the V gene TRBV10-1; D is possibly TRBD2 (6 bases). Trimming cost V 3 bases and J 4 bases, with 12 bases left between them. Germline CDR1 is WNHNN and CDR2 is SYGVQD (reference sequence). The CDR3 runs to 15 residues.

This chain uses TRBV5-1 with TRBJ2-7; D is perhaps TRBD2 (6 bases). Germline CDR1 and CDR2: SGHRS and YFSETQ. The V and J ends lost 4 bases and 7 bases respectively, with 27 bases between them. The CDR3 is made up of 17 amino acids. CDR3 sequence: CASSALGGAPSPREQYF. CDR3 DNA: TGCGCCAGCAGCGCACTGGGGGGAGCCCCATCCCCTAGGGAGCAGTACTTC.